This passage covers 26 T cell receptor beta chains from one sample sequenced in a study of control samples from healthy donors and cancer patients. Profiled with immunoSEQ multiplex PCR; TCRdb holds only in-frame clones, not every one. The table has 150,000 or so clones, about 90% seen once; the top ten hold 1.5% to 2%. Material: blood. The receptor set was obtained from a man younger than 35 in good health.

The chain has TRBV29-1 and TRBJ1-5; 7 nucleotides align to TRBD1. This CDR3 is built from 12 residues. The germline CDR1 and CDR2 sequences are SQVTM and ANQGSEA. V was pared by 4 bases and J by 4 bases, with 1 base of the junction left unmatched. The DNA for the CDR3 is TGCAGCGTTGTGACAGGGAATCAGCCCCAGCATTTT. The encoded protein is CSVVTGNQPQHF.

The count of this clone is one. The rearrangement joins TRBV19 to TRBJ1-1; D remains unclear. The length of the CDR3 is 14 residues. Germline V gene lookup returns CDR1 LNHDA and CDR2 SQIVND (reference sequence). V was clipped by 6 bases and J by 5 bases, with 16 bases between them. CDR3 bases: TGTGCCAGTAGCCCCGTCAATCGGGAGACTGAAGCTTTCTTT. It specifies CASSPVNRETEAFF.

The chain carries TRBV4-1 and TRBJ1-2; D is undetermined. This CDR3 is built from 13 residues. Per the germline V gene, CDR1 is MGHRA and CDR2 is YSYEKL. Trimming pared 4 bases from V and 6 bases from J, leaving 12 bases between. CDR3 sequence (DNA): TGCGCCAGCAGCCCGCAAGCCGGTCATGGCTACACCTTC. Translating it yields CASSPQAGHGYTF.

V and J are TRBV6-1 and TRBJ1-2; perhaps TRBD1 as D (5 bases). V was trimmed by 1 base and J by 7 bases, leaving 10 bases between them. Germline V gives CDR1 MNHNS, CDR2 SASEGT. The CDR3 extends over 13 amino acids. The CDR3 reads CASSEGRAGGYTF. The CDR3 coding sequence is TGTGCCAGCAGTGAAGGCAGGGCGGGTGGCTACACCTTC.

V is TRBV2 and J is TRBJ2-1; D unclear. Trimming pared 3 bases from V and 9 bases from J, leaving 9 bases between. Germline V gene sequence: CDR1 SNHLY, CDR2 FYNNEI. The CDR3 consists of 12 residues. The DNA of the CDR3 is TGTGCCAGCAGTGACCCAGTCAGTGAGCAGTTCTTC. As protein: CASSDPVSEQFF.

The chain combines TRBV7-9 with TRBJ1-3, with TRBD1 as a possible D gene (5 bases). Trimming cost V 1 base and J 8 bases, with 6 bases left between them. Germline CDR1 SEHNR, CDR2 FQNEAQ (reference sequence). There are 12 residues in the CDR3. Written as DNA, the CDR3 is TGTGCCAGCAGCTTAGGGGGGGACACCATATATTTT. This translates into CASSLGGDTIYF.

J is TRBJ2-5 and V is TRBV5-5, with 9 bases lining up with TRBD2. Germline trimming cut 1 base from V and 4 bases from J; bases unmatched to any gene: 5. Germline V gene sequence: CDR1 SGHKS, CDR2 YYEKEE (reference sequence). The CDR3 has 15 residues. The CDR3 DNA sequence: TGTGCCAGCAGCTTGACAGCGGGGGGAAGAGAGACCCAGTACTTC. It specifies CASSLTAGGRETQYF.

The V gene is TRBV7-2, the J gene TRBJ2-4; TRBD2 aligns across 8 bases. Germline assignment: CDR1 SGHTA and CDR2 FQGNSA. The CDR3 length is 18 residues. Trimming at V came to 2 bases and at J to 2 bases, leaving 11 bases not matched to a gene. This CDR3 reads CASSLSFSGGLTKNIQYF. The CDR3 DNA reads as TGTGCCAGCAGCTTATCATTTTCGGGGGGGCTAACCAAAAACATTCAGTACTTC. Variable domain in full (rest from reference TRBV7-2 and TRBJ2-4): GAGVSQSPSNKVTEKGKDVELRCDPISGHTALYWYRQSLGQGLEFLIYFQGNSAPDKSGLPSDRFSAERTGGSVSTLTIQRTQQEDSAVYLCASSLSFSGGLTKNIQYFGAGTRLSVL.

The rearrangement uses TRBV4-3 and TRBJ2-1; D remains ambiguous. Trimming shortened V by 0 bases and J by 1 base, and 10 bases separated the two germline ends. This CDR3 region has 16 residues. Germline V lookup: CDR1 LGHNA, CDR2 YSLEER. CDR3 loop: CASSQDLTISYNEQFF. Written as DNA, the CDR3 is TGCGCCAGCAGCCAAGATCTCACAATTTCCTACAATGAGCAGTTCTTC.

The chain has TRBV19 and TRBJ1-2, with D tentatively TRBD1 (6 bases). The CDR3 totals 13 residues. Per the germline V gene, CDR1 is LNHDA and CDR2 is SQIVND (reference sequence). V shed 5 bases and J shed 5 bases, with 12 bases lying between them. The CDR3 region is CASSSRGKYGYTF. CDR3 bases: TGTGCCAGTAGTTCCAGGGGAAAGTATGGCTACACCTTC.

V and J are TRBV6-5 and TRBJ2-1; D ambiguous. This CDR3 has 14 residues. Trimming pared 0 bases from V and 5 bases from J, leaving 8 bases between. CDR1 and CDR2 (germline): MNHEY, SVGAGI. The CDR3 DNA sequence: TGTGCCAGCAGTTACTCGATGACTCACAATGAGCAGTTCTTC. Translating gives CASSYSMTHNEQFF.

The rearrangement links TRBV7-9 to TRBJ2-1; a possible D gene is TRBD2 (6 bases). This CDR3 region has 14 residues. V was trimmed by 5 bases and J by 4 bases, leaving 12 bases between them. Germline values: CDR1 SEHNR, CDR2 FQNEAQ (reference sequence). The CDR3 DNA sequence: TGTGCCAGCAGCCCTCCCGGGACTTACAATGAGCAGTTCTTC. Translating gives CASSPPGTYNEQFF.

This chain uses TRBV29-1 with TRBJ2-5; maybe TRBD1 (7 bases). In germline, CDR1 is SQVTM, CDR2 ANQGSEA. V was clipped by 6 bases and J by 5 bases, with 16 bases between them. This CDR3 spans 13 amino acids. DNA of the CDR3: TGCAGCGTCCTTGGACAGGCGGGGGAGACCCAGTACTTC. Translating gives CSVLGQAGETQYF.

This CDR3 is CASSQGDEQYF. The CDR3 region has the DNA TGTGCCAGCAGCCAAGGGGACGAGCAGTACTTC. The chain recombines TRBV3-1 (or the pseudogene TRBV3-2) with TRBJ2-7; D uncertain. Germline V gives CDR1 LGHDT, CDR2 YNNKEL (reference sequence). V lost 1 base, J lost 5 bases, and 3 bases lay in between. The CDR3 is 11 amino acids.

This clone was detected only once. The chain combines TRBV5-1 with TRBJ2-1; D unresolved. The CDR3 extends over 15 amino acids. The germline V gene has CDR1 SGHRS and CDR2 YFSETQ. Trimming stripped 0 bases from V and 4 bases from J, with 11 bases between. The DNA for the CDR3 is TGCGCCAGCAGCTTGGTGGGGAATCGGTACAATGAGCAGTTCTTC. Translating gives CASSLVGNRYNEQFF.

The chain uses TRBV6-5 and TRBJ2-5; D is unresolved. The CDR3 length is 14 residues. V was cut by 8 bases and J by 0 bases, with 13 bases left in between. CDR1 and CDR2 (germline): MNHEY, SVGAGI. The CDR3 is CASRRGDHQETQYF. The CDR3 nucleotides read TGTGCCAGCCGACGTGGGGATCACCAAGAGACCCAGTACTTC.

The chain employs TRBV5-6 and TRBJ1-2; TRBD1 matches at 8 bases. CDR3 length equals 14 residues. The germline V gene has CDR1 SGHDT and CDR2 YYEEEE. V trimming: 1 base; J trimming: 8 bases; junction bases outside the gene matches: 7. The chain's CDR3 is CASSLRETGAGYTF. The CDR3 DNA is TGTGCCAGCAGCTTGAGGGAGACAGGGGCCGGCTACACCTTC. Full variable domain (outside the CDR3, taken from reference TRBV5-6 and TRBJ1-2): DAGVTQSPTHLIKTRGQQVTLRCSPKSGHDTVSWYQQALGQGPQFIFQYYEEEERQRGNFPDRFSGHQFPNYSSELNVNALLLGDSALYLCASSLRETGAGYTFGSGTRLTVV.

V usage is TRBV9 and J usage is TRBJ1-1; 9 bases are shared with TRBD1. V gave up 0 bases and J gave up 6 bases; unmatched junction bases: 9. The CDR3 covers 16 residues. Germline V gives CDR1 SGDLS, CDR2 YYNGEE. CDR3 sequence reads: CASSVGDRVLGAEAFF. The DNA for the CDR3 is TGTGCCAGCAGCGTAGGGGACAGGGTTCTGGGGGCTGAAGCTTTCTTT.

The CDR3 is CASSYPPDGSGTGELFF. The CDR3 nucleotides read TGTGCCAGCAGTTACCCTCCTGACGGGTCGGGCACCGGGGAGCTGTTTTTT. The rearrangement uses TRBV6-2 or TRBV6-3 and TRBJ2-2; D is undetermined. The CDR3 sequence is 17 residues long. Germline assignment: CDR1 MNHEY and CDR2 SVGEGT. V was shortened by 2 bases and J by 4 bases, with 17 bases between the two germline ends.

V usage is TRBV11-2 and J usage is TRBJ2-7, with D perhaps matching TRBD1 (5 bases). Germline assignment: CDR1 SGHAT and CDR2 FQNNGV. The CDR3 is 15 residues long. V was shortened by 1 base and J by 2 bases, with 12 bases between the two germline ends. The CDR3 here is CASSLGRGSTYEQYF. CDR3 in DNA: TGTGCCAGCAGCTTAGGAAGGGGATCCACCTACGAGCAGTACTTC.

The genes are TRBV2 and TRBJ1-4; TRBD1 is a possible D gene (6 bases). Trimming pared 6 bases from V and 3 bases from J, leaving 14 bases between. CDR3 length: 15 amino acids. The V gene's germline CDR1 is SNHLY and CDR2 FYNNEI. The CDR3 loop is CASRVGGLPNEKLFF. Written as DNA, the CDR3 is TGTGCCAGCAGGGTCGGGGGGCTTCCTAATGAAAAACTGTTTTTT.

This clone was seen only once. J is TRBJ1-1 and V is TRBV5-4; 7 bases line up with TRBD1. Germline V CDR1 and CDR2: SGHNT, YYREEE (reference sequence). The CDR3 spans 16 residues. The trim removed 0 bases at V and 3 bases at J, leaving 8 bases unmatched. Here the CDR3 DNA reads TGTGCCAGCAGCTTGGGACAGGGAAGAGGGGACACTGAAGCTTTCTTT. Its protein product is CASSLGQGRGDTEAFF.

The rearrangement joins TRBV27 to TRBJ1-1, with D uncertain. Germline CDR1 and CDR2: MNHEY and SMNVEV (reference sequence). CDR3 length: 16 amino acids. V lost 7 bases to trimming and J lost 1 base, with 19 bases between them. The CDR3 sequence: CASTATAGSGNTEAFF. CDR3 bases: TGTGCCAGCACCGCAACGGCCGGCTCCGGGAACACTGAAGCTTTCTTT.

The genes are TRBV7-2 and TRBJ1-1; 9 bases match TRBD1. The V gene's germline CDR1 is SGHTA and CDR2 FQGNSA. The length of the CDR3 is 16 residues. J was trimmed by 0 bases and V by 5 bases; bases with no gene match: 7. DNA for the CDR3: TGTGCCAGCAGCCCGGGACAGGGCAACATGAACACTGAAGCTTTCTTT. This translates into CASSPGQGNMNTEAFF.

The table lists this clone with a count of one. V and J are TRBV28 and TRBJ1-2; 10 bases are shared with TRBD1. V was clipped by 3 bases and J by 6 bases; unmatched bases: 13. The length of the CDR3 is 17 residues. Germline loops: CDR1 MDHEN, CDR2 SYDVKM. CDR3 coding DNA: TGTGCCAGCAGTTTCTCGGGCCCGGGACAGGGGAGAGATGGCTACACCTTC. The encoded protein is CASSFSGPGQGRDGYTF.

This chain uses TRBV18 with TRBJ1-2; TRBD1 might be the D (5 bases). CDR1 is KGHSH and CDR2 is LQKENI in the germline V gene. Trimming left V 2 bases short and J 3 bases short, with 10 bases between. The CDR3 has 14 amino acids. In DNA, the CDR3 is TGTGCCAGCTCACCAGGGGGTGGCGACTATGGCTACACCTTC. The encoded protein is CASSPGGGDYGYTF.